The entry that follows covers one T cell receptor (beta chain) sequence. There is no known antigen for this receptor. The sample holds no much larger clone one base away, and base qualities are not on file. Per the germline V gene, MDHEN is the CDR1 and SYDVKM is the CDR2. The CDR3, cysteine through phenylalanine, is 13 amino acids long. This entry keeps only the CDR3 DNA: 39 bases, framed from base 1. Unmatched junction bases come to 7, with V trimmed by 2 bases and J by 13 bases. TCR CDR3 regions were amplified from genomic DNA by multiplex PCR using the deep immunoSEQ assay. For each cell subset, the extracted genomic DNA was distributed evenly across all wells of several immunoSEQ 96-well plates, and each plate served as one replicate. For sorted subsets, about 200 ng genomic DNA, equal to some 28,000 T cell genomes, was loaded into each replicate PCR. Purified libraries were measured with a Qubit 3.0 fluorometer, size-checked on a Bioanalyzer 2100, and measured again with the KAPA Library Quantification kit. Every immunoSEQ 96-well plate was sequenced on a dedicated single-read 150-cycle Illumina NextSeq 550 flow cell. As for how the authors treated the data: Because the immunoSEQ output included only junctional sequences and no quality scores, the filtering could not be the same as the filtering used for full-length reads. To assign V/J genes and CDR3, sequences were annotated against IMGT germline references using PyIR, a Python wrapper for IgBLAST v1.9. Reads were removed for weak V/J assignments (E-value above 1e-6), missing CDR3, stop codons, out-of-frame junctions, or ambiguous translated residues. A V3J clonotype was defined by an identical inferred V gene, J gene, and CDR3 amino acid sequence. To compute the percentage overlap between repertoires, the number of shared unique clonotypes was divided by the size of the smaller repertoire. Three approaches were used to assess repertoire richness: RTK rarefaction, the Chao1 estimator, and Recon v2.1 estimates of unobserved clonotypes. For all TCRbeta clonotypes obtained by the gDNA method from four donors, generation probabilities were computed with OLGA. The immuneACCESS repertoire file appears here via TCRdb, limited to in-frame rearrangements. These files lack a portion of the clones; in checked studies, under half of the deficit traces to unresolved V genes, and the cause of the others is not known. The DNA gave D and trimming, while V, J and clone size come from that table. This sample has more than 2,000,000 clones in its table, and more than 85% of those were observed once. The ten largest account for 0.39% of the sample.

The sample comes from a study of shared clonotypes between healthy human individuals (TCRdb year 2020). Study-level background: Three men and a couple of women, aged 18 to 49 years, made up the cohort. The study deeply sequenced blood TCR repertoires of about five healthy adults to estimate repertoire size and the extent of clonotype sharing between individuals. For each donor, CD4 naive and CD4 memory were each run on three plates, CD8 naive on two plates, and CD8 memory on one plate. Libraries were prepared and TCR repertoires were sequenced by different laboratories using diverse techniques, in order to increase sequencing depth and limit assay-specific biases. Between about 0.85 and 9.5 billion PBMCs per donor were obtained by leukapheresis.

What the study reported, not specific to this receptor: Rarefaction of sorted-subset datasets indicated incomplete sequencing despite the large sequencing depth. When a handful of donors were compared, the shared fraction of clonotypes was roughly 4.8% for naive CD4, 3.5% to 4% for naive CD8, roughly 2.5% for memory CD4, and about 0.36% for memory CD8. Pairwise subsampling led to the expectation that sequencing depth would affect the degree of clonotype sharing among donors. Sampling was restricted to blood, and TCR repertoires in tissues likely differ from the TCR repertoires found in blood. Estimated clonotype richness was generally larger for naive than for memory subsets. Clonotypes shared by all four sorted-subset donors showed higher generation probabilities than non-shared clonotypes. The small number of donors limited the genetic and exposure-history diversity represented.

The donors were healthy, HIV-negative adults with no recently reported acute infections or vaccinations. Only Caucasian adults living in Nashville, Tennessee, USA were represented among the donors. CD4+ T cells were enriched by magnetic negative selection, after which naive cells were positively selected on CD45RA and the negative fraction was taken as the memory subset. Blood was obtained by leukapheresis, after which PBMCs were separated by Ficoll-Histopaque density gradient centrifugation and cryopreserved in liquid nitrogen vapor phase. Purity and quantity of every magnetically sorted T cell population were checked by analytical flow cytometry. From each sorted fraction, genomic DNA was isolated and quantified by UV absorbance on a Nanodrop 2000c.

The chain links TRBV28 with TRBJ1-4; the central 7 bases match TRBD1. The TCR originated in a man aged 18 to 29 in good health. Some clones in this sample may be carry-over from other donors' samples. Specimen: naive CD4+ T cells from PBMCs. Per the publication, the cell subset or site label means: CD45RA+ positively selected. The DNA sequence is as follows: TGTGCCAGCAGTTTAACAGGGGCCAAGGGACTGTTTTTT. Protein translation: CASSLTGAKGLFF.